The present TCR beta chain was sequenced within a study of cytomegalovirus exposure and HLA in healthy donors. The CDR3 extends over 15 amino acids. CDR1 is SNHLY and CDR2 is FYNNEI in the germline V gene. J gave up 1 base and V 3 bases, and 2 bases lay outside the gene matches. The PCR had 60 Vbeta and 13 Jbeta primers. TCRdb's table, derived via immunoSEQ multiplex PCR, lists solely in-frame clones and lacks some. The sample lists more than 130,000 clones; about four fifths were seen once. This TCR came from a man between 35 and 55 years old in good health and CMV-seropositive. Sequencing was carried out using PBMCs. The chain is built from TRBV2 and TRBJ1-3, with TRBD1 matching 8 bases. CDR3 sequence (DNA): TGTGCCAGCAGTGAGGGACAGGCATCTGGAAACACCATATATTTT. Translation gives CASSEGQASGNTIYF.